These T cell receptor beta chains were read from a single sample in a study of blood T cell repertoires in COVID-19. The data were produced by immunoSEQ multiplex PCR, yet TCRdb's version contains in-frame clones alone and is incomplete. The repertoire holds around 250,000 clones, with 86% as singletons. Sample: peripheral blood. The receptor source for this set is a woman in her fifties or sixties who had recovered from COVID-19. The CDR3 runs from the conserved cysteine through the conserved F or W. Each record gives: CDR3 protein, CDR3 DNA, J gene, V gene, clone size, D gene, CDR3 length. A D gene is named only where the DNA matches it firmly. Size tells how often a clone was seen (once, few, many) or the class of an expanded clone, and some rows leave it out.

CASRRLAGSTDTQYF | TGTGCCAGCAGACGACTAGCGGGGAGCACAGATACGCAGTATTTT | TRBJ2-3 | TRBV4-2 | . | TRBD2 | 15
CASSSSGQRNTEAFF | TGCGCCAGCAGCTCATCGGGACAGAGGAACACTGAAGCTTTCTTT | TRBJ1-1 | TRBV5-1 | once | TRBD1 | 15
CASSLEGETQYF | TGCGCCAGCAGCTTGGAGGGGGAGACCCAGTACTTC | TRBJ2-5 | TRBV5-1 | . | . | 12
CASSFPPTRRGTGELFF | TGTGCCAGCAGTTTCCCCCCGACTAGACGGGGAACCGGGGAGCTGTTTTTT | TRBJ2-2 | TRBV28 | . | . | 17
CASRVSPSLNEQYF | TGTGCCAGCAGGGTTAGCCCTTCTCTGAACGAGCAGTACTTC | TRBJ2-7 | TRBV5-4 | . | . | 14
CATCRGLGETQYF | TGTGCCACTTGTAGGGGGCTAGGAGAGACCCAGTACTTC | TRBJ2-5 | TRBV11-2 | . | TRBD1 | 13
CASTPDGLLNTEAFF | TGTGCCAGCACCCCCGACGGACTCCTGAACACTGAAGCTTTCTTT | TRBJ1-1 | TRBV21-1 | . | . | 15
CASQGGSYEQYF | TGTGCCAGTCAGGGCGGATCCTACGAGCAGTACTTC | TRBJ2-7 | TRBV25-1 | medium-sized | . | 12
CASSPDRANTEAFF | TGTGCCAGCAGCCCGGACAGAGCGAACACTGAAGCTTTCTTT | TRBJ1-1 | TRBV7-3 | . | . | 14
CASSLLAGDQETQYF | TGCGCCAGCAGCTTATTAGCGGGGGACCAAGAGACCCAGTACTTC | TRBJ2-5 | TRBV5-1 | . | TRBD2 | 15
CASSITGGPYEQYF | TGTGCCAGTAGTATAACGGGGGGTCCCTACGAGCAGTACTTC | TRBJ2-7 | TRBV19 | . | TRBD2 | 14
CASSGEIYGYTF | TGTGCCAGCAGCGGGGAGATCTATGGCTACACCTTC | TRBJ1-2 | TRBV12-3/TRBV12-4 | once | . | 12
CASSYSQYSNQPQHF | TGTGCCAGCAGTTACTCCCAGTATAGCAATCAGCCCCAGCATTTT | TRBJ1-5 | TRBV6-6 | . | . | 15
CASSLGQGSMISYGYTF | TGTGCCAGCTCACTCGGACAGGGCTCTATGATAAGCTATGGCTACACCTTC | TRBJ1-2 | TRBV18 | . | TRBD1 | 17
CASRAQAPSNEKLFF | TGTGCCAGCAGGGCCCAGGCTCCTTCTAATGAAAAACTGTTTTTT | TRBJ1-4 | TRBV6-5 | . | . | 15
CSAIGSYEQYF | TGCAGTGCTATCGGGAGCTACGAGCAGTACTTC | TRBJ2-7 | TRBV20-1 | . | . | 11
CASSTYPGEQETQYF | TGTGCCAGCAGCACATATCCGGGGGAACAAGAGACCCAGTACTTC | TRBJ2-5 | TRBV7-2 | . | . | 15
CASSKGLAGAYNEQFF | TGTGCCAGCAGCAAGGGACTAGCGGGGGCCTACAATGAGCAGTTCTTC | TRBJ2-1 | TRBV5-8 | . | TRBD2 | 16
CASSQDRGTGQGEQYF | TGCGCCAGCAGCCAAGATCGAGGGACAGGGCAGGGCGAGCAGTACTTC | TRBJ2-7 | TRBV4-3 | . | TRBD1 | 16
CASSRTGEGQPQHF | TGTGCCAGTAGTAGGACAGGGGAAGGACAGCCCCAGCATTTT | TRBJ1-5 | TRBV19 | once | TRBD1 | 14
CASSPPGRYSYEQYF | TGTGCCAGCAGTCCCCCCGGGAGATACTCCTACGAGCAGTACTTC | TRBJ2-7 | TRBV28 | . | . | 15
CASSGRTPTGADEQFF | TGTGCCAGCAGTGGACGGACCCCGACAGGGGCGGATGAGCAGTTCTTC | TRBJ2-1 | TRBV6-1 | few | TRBD1 | 16
CASITRTGVGYGYTF | TGTGCCAGCATCACCAGGACAGGGGTTGGCTATGGCTACACCTTC | TRBJ1-2 | TRBV5-4 | . | TRBD1 | 15
CASSPRGRVYGYTF | TGTGCCAGCAGCCCCCGCGGGCGCGTCTATGGCTACACCTTC | TRBJ1-2 | TRBV5-6 | few | . | 14
CASSSSGTSGSYEQYF | TGTGCCAGCTCATCCTCCGGGACTAGCGGATCCTACGAGCAGTACTTC | TRBJ2-7 | TRBV18 | . | TRBD2 | 16
CASSRQGAREKLFF | TGTGCCAGCAGTAGACAGGGGGCCCGTGAAAAACTGTTTTTT | TRBJ1-4 | TRBV6-5 | . | TRBD1 | 14
CASSSPTSGGRRNTGELFF | TGTGCCAGCAGCTCTCCGACTAGCGGGGGGCGCCGAAACACCGGGGAGCTGTTTTTT | TRBJ2-2 | TRBV11-2 | . | TRBD2 | 19
CASSLVGDRRNEQFF | TGCGCCAGCAGCTTGGTTGGAGACAGGAGGAATGAGCAGTTCTTC | TRBJ2-1 | TRBV5-1 | . | . | 15
CASSLRISGGEETQYF | TGTGCCAGCAGCTTAAGGATTAGCGGGGGGGAAGAGACCCAGTACTTC | TRBJ2-5 | TRBV11-2 | . | TRBD2 | 16
CASSNGQTEAFF | TGTGCCAGCAGTAACGGACAGACTGAAGCTTTCTTT | TRBJ1-1 | TRBV12-3/TRBV12-4 | . | . | 12
CASSLGAGNSGNTIYF | TGCGCCAGCAGCTTGGGGGCGGGTAACTCTGGAAACACCATATATTTT | TRBJ1-3 | TRBV5-1 | . | . | 16
CASSHPTGQVEAFF | TGTGCCAGCAGCCACCCGACAGGGCAGGTTGAAGCTTTCTTT | TRBJ1-1 | TRBV5-4 | . | TRBD1 | 14
CASSLTGGILGGELFF | TGTGCCAGCAGCTTGACAGGGGGCATTCTAGGCGGGGAGCTGTTTTTT | TRBJ2-2 | TRBV5-5 | . | TRBD1 | 16
CASSLLTDTQYF | TGCGCCAGCAGCTTATTAACAGATACGCAGTATTTT | TRBJ2-3 | TRBV5-1 | . | . | 12
CASNSGHLNTGELFF | TGTGCCAGCAACTCGGGACACCTGAACACCGGGGAGCTGTTTTTT | TRBJ2-2 | TRBV25-1 | . | . | 15
CAISQGRHTEAFF | TGTGCCATCAGCCAGGGGAGACACACTGAAGCTTTCTTT | TRBJ1-1 | TRBV10-3 | . | . | 13
CASSSPTGFNEQFF | TGTGCCAGCAGCTCGCCCACAGGGTTCAATGAGCAGTTCTTC | TRBJ2-1 | TRBV5-4 | . | . | 14
CASSLTSRENQPQHF | TGCGCCAGCAGCTTGACCTCTCGAGAGAATCAGCCCCAGCATTTT | TRBJ1-5 | TRBV5-1 | . | . | 15
CASSLGSWAVDTGELFF | TGTGCCAGCAGCTTAGGTTCGTGGGCCGTTGACACCGGGGAGCTGTTTTTT | TRBJ2-2 | TRBV11-3 | . | . | 17
CASSYELAGSGGTQYF | TGTGCCAGCAGTTACGAGTTAGCGGGGTCGGGGGGCACCCAGTACTTC | TRBJ2-5 | TRBV6-2/TRBV6-3 | . | TRBD2 | 16
CASSFTGHEQYF | TGTGCCAGCAGCTTCACCGGTCACGAGCAGTACTTC | TRBJ2-7 | TRBV7-9 | . | . | 12
CAVGIRGQGSEQYF | TGTGCCGTAGGCATCAGGGGACAGGGGAGCGAGCAGTACTTC | TRBJ2-7 | TRBV10-3 | . | TRBD1 | 14
CASSQASRGVDSGANVLTF | TGTGCCAGCAGCCAAGCATCCAGGGGGGTTGACTCTGGGGCCAACGTCCTGACTTTC | TRBJ2-6 | TRBV4-2 | . | . | 19
CAIRSRDRVSPGELFF | TGTGCCATCAGGAGCCGGGACAGGGTGTCTCCCGGGGAGCTGTTTTTT | TRBJ2-2 | TRBV10-3 | . | TRBD1 | 16
CATSGDTGFPYEQYF | TGTGCCACCAGCGGAGACACAGGGTTCCCCTACGAGCAGTACTTC | TRBJ2-7 | TRBV15 | once | . | 15
CASSQAERGGYNEQFF | TGTGCCAGCAGCCAAGCGGAGCGGGGGGGCTACAATGAGCAGTTCTTC | TRBJ2-1 | TRBV3-1/TRBV3-2 | once | TRBD2 | 16
CASSPGQEYSPLHF | TGTGCCAGCAGCCCGGGACAGGAGTACTCACCCCTCCACTTT | TRBJ1-6 | TRBV9 | . | TRBD1 | 14
CASTSGRGYNSPLHF | TGTGCCAGTACCTCGGGGAGAGGCTATAATTCACCCCTCCACTTT | TRBJ1-6 | TRBV19 | . | . | 15
CASSEAADWGIYGYTF | TGTGCCAGCAGTGAAGCGGCGGACTGGGGTATATATGGCTACACCTTC | TRBJ1-2 | TRBV2 | . | . | 16
CASSLRGQGPSYEQYF | TGCGCCAGCAGCCTCAGGGGACAGGGGCCTTCCTACGAGCAGTACTTC | TRBJ2-7 | TRBV4-1 | . | TRBD1 | 16
CASSVGQGLNQPQHF | TGTGCCAGCAGCGTCGGCCAGGGCCTAAATCAGCCCCAGCATTTT | TRBJ1-5 | TRBV9 | once | . | 15
CASSFSGSGEKLFF | TGTGCCAGCAGTTTTTCAGGGTCTGGTGAAAAACTGTTTTTT | TRBJ1-4 | TRBV28 | . | . | 14
CASSGQGWGAKNIQYF | TGTGCCAGCAGCGGACAGGGATGGGGAGCCAAAAACATTCAGTACTTC | TRBJ2-4 | TRBV9 | . | TRBD1 | 16